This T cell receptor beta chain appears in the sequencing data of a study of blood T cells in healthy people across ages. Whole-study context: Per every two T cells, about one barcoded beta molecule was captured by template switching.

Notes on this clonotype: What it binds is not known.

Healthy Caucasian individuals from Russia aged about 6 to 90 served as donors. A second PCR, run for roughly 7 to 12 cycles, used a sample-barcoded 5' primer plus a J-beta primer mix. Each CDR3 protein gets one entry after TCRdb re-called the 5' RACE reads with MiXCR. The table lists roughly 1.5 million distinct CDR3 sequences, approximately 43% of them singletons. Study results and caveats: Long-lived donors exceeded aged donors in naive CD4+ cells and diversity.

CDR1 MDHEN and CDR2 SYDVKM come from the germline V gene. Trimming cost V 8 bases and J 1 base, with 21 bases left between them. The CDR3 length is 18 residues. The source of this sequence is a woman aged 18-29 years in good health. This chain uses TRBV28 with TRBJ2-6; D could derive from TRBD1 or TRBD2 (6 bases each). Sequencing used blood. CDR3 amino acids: CASQTMTRGLSGANVLTF. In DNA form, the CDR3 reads TGTGCCAGCCAGACTATGACTAGGGGGTTGTCTGGGGCCAACGTCCTGACTTTC.